This T cell receptor beta chain was recorded in a study of cytomegalovirus exposure and HLA in healthy donors. Using immunoSEQ multiplex PCR, the repertoire was profiled, and TCRdb retains in-frame clones only, with some absent. This table has hundreds of thousands of clones, about nine tenths appearing once. Germline V lookup: CDR1 SGHRS, CDR2 YFSETQ. The CDR3 totals 14 residues. The V end lost 6 bases, the J end lost 4 bases, and 17 bases lay between the germline ends. Overall study results and limits: Rare TCR sequences dominated, though some public TCRs recurred in many donors.

About this clone itself: Its antigen is not identified.

This sequence joins TRBV5-1 and TRBJ2-7; D is possibly TRBD1 (6 bases). The clonotype comes from a woman under 30 in good health and CMV-seronegative. Sequencing was done on a sample of PBMCs. The CDR3 coding sequence is TGCGCCAGCAAAAACCCCGGGACAATTTACGAGCAGTACTTC. It yields the protein CASKNPGTIYEQYF.